This TCR beta chain was captured in a study of cytomegalovirus exposure and HLA in healthy donors. Study-level findings and limits: Three CMV-associated chains were confirmed in vitro to be specific for CMV antigens. Immune exposure information available was restricted to CMV serostatus. In a later analysis, at a false discovery rate of 0.05, 16,951 TCR beta sequences matched HLA alleles.

The PCR had 60 Vbeta and 13 Jbeta primers. Generated by immunoSEQ multiplex PCR, the TCRdb table keeps only in-frame clones and is missing some. Of 180,000 or so clones detected, roughly 73% appear once; the ten largest clones hold about 7.7%. As regards this clone: As yet, its antigen is unknown.

From germline, CDR1 is LGHNA and CDR2 YNFKEQ. The CDR3 consists of 16 residues. The V gene lost 4 bases and the J gene lost 8 bases, with 22 bases spanning the gap. V is TRBV4-2 and J is TRBJ2-3; D perhaps matches TRBD2 (5 bases). The sequence came from a woman aged 40 to 50 in good health and CMV-seropositive. Sequenced sample: PBMCs. This chain's CDR3 is CASSLRLVGGIATQYF. DNA of the CDR3: TGTGCCAGCAGCCTCCGTTTAGTCGGAGGAATCGCTACGCAGTATTTT.